Described below is a single T cell receptor (beta chain) sequence and its context. Its antigen is currently not known. Base qualities are missing; no much larger clone stands one base away. These data are taken from a study of radiotherapy plus CTLA-4 blockade in lung cancer (dated by TCRdb to the late 2010s). Study-level background: Among the enrolled patients, roughly 19% had an objective response, and about 30% reached disease control. Overall study outcomes, separate from this receptor: Early dynamic changes in blood T cell clones, together with increased serum interferon-beta after radiation, were reported as the strongest predictors of response. TCR clones derived from tumors expanded in peripheral blood after treatment with radiotherapy and ipilimumab.

Libraries were constructed by the immunoSEQ multiplex PCR assay. What TCRdb holds here is the immuneACCESS table cut down to in-frame rearrangements. Part of the clones is not present; checked against another copy, under half of the missing clones reflect an unresolved V gene, and the others are unexplained. This sample lists some 60,000 clones; under 80% were detected once. Together, the top ten hold over 15% of the sample. The study evaluated CTLA-4 blockade (ipilimumab) given together with focal radiation therapy in patients who had chemo-refractory metastatic non-small-cell lung cancer. Here V drops 7 bases and J drops 8 bases, and the junction holds 13 bases not matched to any gene. CDR1 and CDR2 are read off the germline V gene as SGHTA and FQGNSA. The cysteine opens and the phenylalanine closes a CDR3 of 17 amino acids. The kept DNA is CDR3 alone, 51 bases in frame from the first base.

The sequence was obtained from a human donor with non-small cell lung cancer who had a complete response to radiotherapy plus ipilimumab. Recombination connected TRBV7-2 to TRBJ2-1, and TRBD2 aligns with 14 junction nucleotides. The material was peripheral blood, obtained from a patient treated with radiotherapy plus ipilimumab. CDR3 region: CASTLVGTSGGADEQFF. The nucleotides read TGTGCCAGCACCCTTGTGGGGACTAGCGGGGGAGCGGATGAGCAGTTCTTC.